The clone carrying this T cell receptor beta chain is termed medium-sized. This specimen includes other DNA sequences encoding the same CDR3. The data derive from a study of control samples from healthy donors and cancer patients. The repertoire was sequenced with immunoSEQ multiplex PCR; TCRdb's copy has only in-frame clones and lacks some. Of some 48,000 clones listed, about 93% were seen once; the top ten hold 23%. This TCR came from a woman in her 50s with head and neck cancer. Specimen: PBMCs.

Here the CDR3 reads CASIQTGGTEAFF. DNA for the CDR3: TGTGCCAGCATTCAGACAGGGGGGACTGAAGCTTTCTTT. This chain joins TRBV12-3 or TRBV12-4 and TRBJ1-1; the match to TRBD1 covers 9 bases. This CDR3 has 13 residues. The trim removed 7 bases at V and 5 bases at J, leaving 5 bases unmatched.